These 25 T cell receptor beta chains were all obtained from the same sample, sequenced in a study of STAT5B mutations in CD4+ large granular lymphocyte leukemia. The repertoire was sequenced with immunoSEQ multiplex PCR; TCRdb's copy has only in-frame clones and lacks some. The sample carries tens of thousands of clones, 70% to 90% recorded once. What was sequenced was CD4+ T cells from blood buffy coats. These receptors came from a human donor in good health.

The rearrangement joins TRBV7-9 to TRBJ1-5; D call uncertain. V was clipped by 1 base and J by 4 bases, with 11 bases between them. The CDR3 runs to 15 residues. Germline V gives CDR1 SEHNR, CDR2 FQNEAQ (reference sequence). The chain's CDR3 is CASSLGVGRNQPQHF. The CDR3 coding sequence is TGTGCCAGCAGCTTAGGGGTAGGGAGGAATCAGCCCCAGCATTTT.

J is TRBJ2-7 and V is TRBV18; D uncertain. CDR1 is KGHSH, CDR2 LQKENI, per germline. Trimming removed 1 base from V and 0 bases from J, with 10 bases in between. The CDR3 sequence is 15 residues long. The CDR3 nucleotides read TGTGCCAGCTCACCACGCGAGGATAGCTCCTACGAGCAGTACTTC. This encodes CASSPREDSSYEQYF.

CDR3 sequence reads: CASSRQGDTEAFF. The CDR3 region has the DNA TGTGCCAGCAGCCGACAGGGGGACACTGAAGCTTTCTTT. V usage is TRBV5-5 and J usage is TRBJ1-1, with 9 bases fitting TRBD1. This CDR3 region has 13 residues. V lost 4 bases, J lost 3 bases, and 1 base stayed unmatched. Germline V lookup: CDR1 SGHKS, CDR2 YYEKEE (reference sequence).

This chain uses TRBV6-5 with TRBJ2-5; D uncertain. The CDR3 consists of 13 residues. Deletions cut 0 bases from V and 5 bases from J, with 7 bases between. Germline CDR1 is MNHEY and CDR2 is SVGAGI. In DNA form, the CDR3 reads TGTGCCAGCAGTTACTCTGTCGTCGAGACCCAGTACTTC. Residues: CASSYSVVETQYF.

This chain joins TRBV19 and TRBJ2-5, with TRBD2 matching 14 bases. With 3 bases clipped from V and 7 bases from J, the junction kept 7 bases outside the gene matches. Germline values: CDR1 LNHDA, CDR2 SQIVND (reference sequence). There are 16 residues in the CDR3. CDR3 in DNA: TGTGCCAGTAGTATGCCTCGACTAGCGGGAGGGTTGACCCAGTACTTC. It codes for CASSMPRLAGGLTQYF.

The chain employs TRBV15 and TRBJ2-5; D remains unclear. The length of the CDR3 is 14 residues. Trimming shortened V by 2 bases and J by 3 bases, and 10 bases separated the two germline ends. Germline CDR1 and CDR2: LNHNV and YYDKDF (reference sequence). CDR3 nucleotide sequence: TGTGCCACCAGCAGACCCGGAATTGAAGAGACCCAGTACTTC. It encodes CATSRPGIEETQYF. Based on the CDR3 plus reference TRBV15 and TRBJ2-5, the full variable domain is DAMVIQNPRYQVTQFGKPVTLSCSQTLNHNVMYWYQQKSSQAPKLLFHYYDKDFNNEADTPDNFQSRRPNTSFCFLDIRSPGLGDTAMYLCATSRPGIEETQYFGPGTRLLVL.

This clone has just a few counts. This chain links TRBV5-6 with TRBJ2-7; D is unresolved. This CDR3 is built from 13 residues. Between the trimmed V and J ends, which lost 1 base and 3 bases, there was a span of 8 bases. In germline, CDR1 is SGHDT, CDR2 YYEEEE. In nucleotides, the CDR3 is TGTGCCAGCAGCTTGCCGGACCGCTACGAGCAGTACTTC. Protein: CASSLPDRYEQYF.

This chain links TRBV30 with TRBJ1-6; D is uncertain. The CDR3 totals 12 residues. Trimming left V 4 bases short and J 6 bases short, with 7 bases between. CDR1 is GTSNPN and CDR2 is SVGIG in the germline V gene (reference sequence). The CDR3 here is CAWTALNSPLHF. The CDR3 coding sequence is TGTGCCTGGACGGCCCTTAATTCACCCCTCCACTTT.

This rearrangement joins TRBV30 to TRBJ1-6, with D tentatively TRBD1 (5 bases). This CDR3 comprises 11 residues. Between the trimmed V and J ends, which lost 7 bases and 14 bases, there was a span of 15 bases. Germline V gives CDR1 GTSNPN, CDR2 SVGIG (reference sequence). The CDR3 DNA is TGTGCCTCGGTATCGCGGGGGTCCCTCCACTTT. Translated, it gives CASVSRGSLHF.

The V gene is TRBV9, the J gene TRBJ1-1; tentative D call: TRBD1 (5 bases). V lost 0 bases and J 4 bases, leaving 10 bases between the germline ends. The germline CDR1 and CDR2 sequences are SGDLS and YYNGEE. The CDR3 totals 14 residues. The CDR3 coding sequence is TGTGCCAGCAGCGTAGAAAAGGACACCACTGAAGCTTTCTTT. Its translation is CASSVEKDTTEAFF.

The rearrangement uses TRBV30 and TRBJ2-5; D call uncertain. V lost 0 bases to trimming and J lost 4 bases, with 3 bases between them. This CDR3 contains 11 residues. Germline V gene data show CDR1 as GTSNPN and CDR2 as SVGIG (reference sequence). DNA of the CDR3: TGTGCCTGGAGTGTACGAGAGACCCAGTACTTC. Its protein is CAWSVRETQYF.

This chain connects TRBV5-4 to TRBJ1-2; the D gene is possibly TRBD1 (5 bases). V was cut by 2 bases and J by 8 bases, with 10 bases left in between. The CDR3 runs 12 residues. CDR1 and CDR2 (germline): SGHNT, YYREEE (reference sequence). This chain's CDR3 is CASSFGQSGYTF. The CDR3, as DNA: TGTGCCAGCAGCTTTGGACAAAGCGGCTACACCTTC.

The gene calls are TRBV7-9 and TRBJ2-2; D gene ambiguous. Germline V gene sequence: CDR1 SEHNR, CDR2 FQNEAQ (reference sequence). This CDR3 is 12 amino acids long. V lost 6 bases to trimming and J lost 2 bases, with 4 bases between them. The chain's CDR3 is CASRLNTGELFF. The CDR3 DNA follows: TGTGCCAGCAGGCTAAACACCGGGGAGCTGTTTTTT.

The table lists this clone with a count of one. The J gene is TRBJ1-4, the V gene TRBV6-6; TRBD1 is a possible D gene (6 bases). There are 14 residues in the CDR3. Germline assignment: CDR1 MNHNY and CDR2 SVGAGI (reference sequence). Deletions cut 2 bases from V and 8 bases from J, with 12 bases between. In DNA form, the CDR3 reads TGTGCCAGCAGTTACATCGGGGGCGGGGAAAAACTGTTTTTT. This codes for CASSYIGGGEKLFF.

This chain links TRBV7-2 with TRBJ2-2; D not resolved. The CDR3 runs to 13 residues. Germline V gene sequence: CDR1 SGHTA, CDR2 FQGNSA. The V and J ends lost 1 base and 5 bases respectively, with 5 bases between them. The CDR3 coding sequence is TGTGCCAGCAGCTTAGTTCCAACCGGGGAGCTGTTTTTT. Protein: CASSLVPTGELFF.

The gene calls are TRBV6-6 and TRBJ2-7; TRBD1 matches 8 bases. V lost 4 bases and J lost 2; bases outside the gene matches: 7. The germline gives CDR1 MNHNY, CDR2 SVGAGI (reference sequence). CDR3 length: 15 residues. The chain's CDR3 is CASSSQPTGAYEQYF. CDR3 nucleotides: TGTGCCAGCAGTTCCCAACCGACAGGGGCCTACGAGCAGTACTTC.

This clone appeared once. The chain carries TRBV5-1 and TRBJ1-1, with 10 bases identical to TRBD1. The CDR3 runs to 15 residues. Germline values: CDR1 SGHRS, CDR2 YFSETQ. V trimming: 0 bases; J trimming: 5 bases; junction bases outside the gene matches: 4. The CDR3 DNA reads as TGCGCCAGCAGCTTGGGCGGACAGGGGGGGACTGAAGCTTTCTTT. Translation: CASSLGGQGGTEAFF.

The chain links TRBV6-5 to TRBJ2-5, with TRBD1 as a possible D gene (5 bases). With the DNA end fitting TRBJ2-7 better, the J assignment may be wrong. CDR3 length: 13 residues. Germline CDR1 reads MNHEY; CDR2 reads SVGAGI. As DNA, the CDR3 is TGTGCCAGCAGACAGACAGTCTCCTACGAGCAGTACTTC. It translates to CASRQTVSYEQYF.

This chain connects TRBV4-2 to TRBJ2-7; 9 bases fit TRBD2. V was pared by 0 bases and J by 0 bases, with 12 bases of the junction left unmatched. Germline V gene data show CDR1 as LGHNA and CDR2 as YNFKEQ. This CDR3 has 19 residues. The CDR3 here is CASSQEPSSRGGSSYEQYF. CDR3 nucleotides: TGTGCCAGCAGCCAAGAACCCTCTTCGCGGGGGGGTTCCTCCTACGAGCAGTACTTC.

This chain connects TRBV7-9 to TRBJ1-3; D remains unclear. Trimming stripped 4 bases from V and 0 bases from J, with 10 bases between. This CDR3 contains 15 residues. Germline CDR1 SEHNR, CDR2 FQNEAQ (reference sequence). CDR3 in DNA: TGTGCCAGCAGCTCGACTCCGGACTCTGGAAACACCATATATTTT. Encoded protein: CASSSTPDSGNTIYF.

The rearrangement uses TRBV5-1 and TRBJ1-1, with D possibly TRBD1 on 6 matching bases. Germline CDR1 reads SGHRS; CDR2 reads YFSETQ. This CDR3 comprises 13 residues. V was pared by 4 bases and J by 3 bases, with 10 bases between. The CDR3 DNA follows: TGCGCCAGCAGCCCGGGACAAGACACTGAAGCTTTCTTT. This sequence encodes CASSPGQDTEAFF.

This chain uses TRBV19 with TRBJ1-5; D is ambiguous. Looked up from germline, CDR1 is LNHDA and CDR2 is SQIVND (reference sequence). Trimming took 5 bases from V and 4 from J, leaving 9 bases between them. The CDR3 runs 13 residues. This chain's CDR3 is CASSPQLNQPQHF. The CDR3 region has the DNA TGTGCCAGTAGTCCACAGTTGAATCAGCCCCAGCATTTT.

J is TRBJ1-4 and V is TRBV10-2; D may be TRBD1 (6 bases). Germline loops: CDR1 WSHSY, CDR2 SAAADI. Trimming took 6 bases from V and 8 from J, leaving 13 bases between them. The CDR3 runs 13 residues. The CDR3 sequence is CASSPQGGEKLFF. CDR3 nucleotide sequence: TGCGCCAGCAGCCCGCAAGGGGGAGAAAAACTGTTTTTT.

This rearrangement joins TRBV11-2 to TRBJ2-5; 11 bases agree with TRBD2. V shed 5 bases, J shed 4 bases, and the junction held 9 bases outside the gene matches. Germline-derived CDR1 and CDR2 are SGHAT and FQNNGV. The CDR3 sequence is 16 residues long. Written as DNA, the CDR3 is TGTGCCAGCAGCCTCGTACTAGCGGGGGATCGAGAGACCCAGTACTTC. It translates to CASSLVLAGDRETQYF. The full variable domain, in which reference TRBV11-2 and TRBJ2-5 provide the parts outside the CDR3, is EAGVAQSPRYKIIEKRQSVAFWCNPISGHATLYWYQQILGQGPKLLIQFQNNGVVDDSQLPKDRFSAERLKGVDSTLKIQPAKLEDSAVYLCASSLVLAGDRETQYFGPGTRLLVL.

The rearrangement links TRBV9 to TRBJ2-3; 9 bases agree with TRBD1. V lost 0 bases, J lost 4 bases, and 3 bases stayed unmatched. There are 15 residues in the CDR3. Germline CDR1 reads SGDLS; CDR2 reads YYNGEE. This chain's CDR3 is CASSVGTGVADTQYF. Here the CDR3 DNA reads TGTGCCAGCAGCGTAGGGACAGGGGTGGCAGATACGCAGTATTTT.